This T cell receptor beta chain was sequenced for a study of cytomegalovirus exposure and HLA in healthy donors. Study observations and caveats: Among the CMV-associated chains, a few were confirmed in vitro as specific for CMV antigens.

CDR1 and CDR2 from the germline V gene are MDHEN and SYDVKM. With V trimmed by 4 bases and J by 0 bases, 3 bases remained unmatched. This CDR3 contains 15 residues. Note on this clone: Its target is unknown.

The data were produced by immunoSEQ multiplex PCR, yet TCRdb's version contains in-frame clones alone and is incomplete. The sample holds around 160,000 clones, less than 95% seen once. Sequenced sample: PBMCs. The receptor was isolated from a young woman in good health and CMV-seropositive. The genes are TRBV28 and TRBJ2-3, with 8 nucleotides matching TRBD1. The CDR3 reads CASSWGQASTDTQYF. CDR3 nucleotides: TGTGCCAGCAGTTGGGGACAGGCTAGCACAGATACGCAGTATTTT. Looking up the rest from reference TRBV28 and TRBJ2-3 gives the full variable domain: DVKVTQSSRYLVKRTGEKVFLECVQDMDHENMFWYRQDPGLGLRLIYFSYDVKMKEKGDIPEGYSVSREKKERFSLILESASTNQTSMYLCASSWGQASTDTQYFGPGTRLTVL.